Listed here are 5 T cell receptor beta chains from one sample, sequenced in a study of blood T cell repertoires in COVID-19. TCRdb's copy holds only in-frame clones and misses some; the assay was immunoSEQ multiplex PCR. The data contain about 270,000 clones, about 85% of them singletons. The specimen was peripheral blood. The origin of the receptors is a human donor in a cohort sampled during active COVID-19.

This chain links TRBV7-9 with TRBJ2-1; the match to TRBD1 covers 7 bases. Trimming at V came to 5 bases and at J to 6 bases, leaving 7 bases not matched to a gene. CDR1 and CDR2 from the germline V gene are SEHNR and FQNEAQ (reference sequence). This CDR3 comprises 14 residues. The CDR3: CASSRQGSPNEQFF. The CDR3 DNA follows: TGTGCCAGCAGCCGACAGGGTTCCCCCAATGAGCAGTTCTTC.

The chain recombines TRBV5-1 with TRBJ1-6; 8 bases line up with TRBD1. The CDR3 totals 15 residues. CDR1 is SGHRS, CDR2 YFSETQ, per germline. The J segment lost 7 bases and the V segment lost 0 bases, leaving 3 bases of the junction unmatched. The CDR3 loop reads CASSLGGQGNSPLHF. The CDR3 DNA is TGCGCCAGCAGCTTGGGAGGACAGGGAAATTCACCCCTCCACTTT.

The chain employs TRBV3-1 (or the pseudogene TRBV3-2) and TRBJ2-7; D may be TRBD2 (6 bases). Looked up from germline, CDR1 is LGHDT and CDR2 is YNNKEL (reference sequence). The CDR3 extends over 15 amino acids. Deletions cut 4 bases from V and 0 bases from J, with 13 bases between. The CDR3 sequence: CASSLNGGASYEQYF. CDR3 coding DNA: TGTGCCAGCAGCCTCAACGGGGGAGCCTCCTACGAGCAGTACTTC.

This clone was recorded only once. This chain connects TRBV27 to TRBJ1-6, with D hard to call. The V end was cut by 3 bases, the J end by 6 bases, with 9 bases between. The CDR3 extends over 14 amino acids. The V gene's germline CDR1 is MNHEY and CDR2 SMNVEV (reference sequence). The CDR3 nucleotides are TGTGCCAGCAGTTTCGTCCGGGGTAATTCACCCCTCCACTTT. Its translation: CASSFVRGNSPLHF.

The gene calls are TRBV19 and TRBJ1-2; 8 bases line up with TRBD1. The CDR3 covers 14 residues. Germline lookup yields CDR1 LNHDA and CDR2 SQIVND (reference sequence). V lost 5 bases to trimming and J lost 4 bases; unmatched junction nucleotides: 6. CDR3 bases: TGTGCCAGTAGTCCAACAGGGGGAGGCTATGGCTACACCTTC. Encoded protein: CASSPTGGGYGYTF.